A selection of T cell receptor beta chains follows, all from one sample in a study of cytomegalovirus exposure and HLA in healthy donors. Sequenced by immunoSEQ multiplex PCR; TCRdb stores in-frame clones only, minus some. The repertoire includes tens of thousands of clones, roughly two thirds of them detected once, and 6.9% sits in the top ten. Sequenced input: PBMCs. These TCRs come from a woman aged 45-65 years in good health and CMV-seropositive. Each CDR3 is given without its conserved first and last residue. D genes are given only for firm matches.

13 TRBJ1-6 TRBV10-3 TRBD1 AISGTRDSNSPLH
9 TRBJ2-3 TRBV11-2 - ASSEADTQY
12 TRBJ1-1 TRBV9 TRBD1 ASSVGTGETEAF
10 TRBJ1-1 TRBV28 - ASSYTAPEAF
15 TRBJ2-1 TRBV7-6 TRBD2 ASSEPKLARASNEQF
13 TRBJ2-5 TRBV6-5 TRBD1 ASAPEQGAVQSQY
12 TRBJ2-2 TRBV12-5 TRBD2 ASGSGGITGELF
13 TRBJ2-7 TRBV4-1 TRBD2 ASSQVLGGGYEQY
13 TRBJ1-3 TRBV11-2 - ASSLAGQIGNTIY
11 TRBJ1-2 TRBV23-1 - ASSQTGSNGYT
13 TRBJ1-2 TRBV5-1 TRBD1 ASSLAGDRADGYT
11 TRBJ2-3 TRBV12-5 - ASGLGHTDTQY
13 TRBJ1-2 TRBV28 TRBD1 ASKRTGTVDHGYT
14 TRBJ2-1 TRBV5-1 TRBD2 ASSLASSGAPNEQF
11 TRBJ1-1 TRBV7-3 - ASSLTRVTEAF
13 TRBJ1-6 TRBV5-1 TRBD1 ASSQGQGGNSPLH
10 TRBJ2-1 TRBV29-1 TRBD2 SAGTSIYEQF
12 TRBJ2-7 TRBV5-4 TRBD1 ASSLRTGNYEQY